The 2 T cell receptor beta chains reported below all come from one sample, sequenced in a study of beta chain features in type 1 diabetes. cDNA synthesis used the whole RNA isolate, giving expressed TCRB sequences. Sequenced by immunoSEQ multiplex PCR; TCRdb stores in-frame clones only, minus some. The sample consists of 280,000 or so clones, about 15% of them appearing once. These TCRs' antigens remain unknown. General study results and limits: Moderately but significantly shorter TCRB CDR3s were found in Type 1 diabetes patients in all four CD4+ subsets.

Material: naive CD4+ T cells from blood. The receptor source for this set is a man between 18 and 35 years old with type 1 diabetes.

This clone was counted between two and nine times. The rearrangement links TRBV7-2 to TRBJ2-7; TRBD2 might be the D (6 bases). Deletions cut 5 bases from V and 6 bases from J, with 11 bases between. This CDR3 has 12 residues. Germline-derived CDR1 and CDR2 are SGHTA and FQGNSA. CDR3 in amino acids: CASSRTSSEQYF. The CDR3 bases are TGTGCCAGCAGCCGTACTAGCTCCGAGCAGTACTTC.

V is TRBV4-3 and J is TRBJ1-4; D unclear. V lost 0 bases and J lost 8, with 16 bases in between. The CDR3 has 16 residues. CDR1 is LGHNA, CDR2 YSLEER, per germline. The CDR3 coding sequence is TGCGCCAGCAGCCAAGAACCCGTCCCAGGTTGGGAAAAACTGTTTTTT. Protein: CASSQEPVPGWEKLFF.